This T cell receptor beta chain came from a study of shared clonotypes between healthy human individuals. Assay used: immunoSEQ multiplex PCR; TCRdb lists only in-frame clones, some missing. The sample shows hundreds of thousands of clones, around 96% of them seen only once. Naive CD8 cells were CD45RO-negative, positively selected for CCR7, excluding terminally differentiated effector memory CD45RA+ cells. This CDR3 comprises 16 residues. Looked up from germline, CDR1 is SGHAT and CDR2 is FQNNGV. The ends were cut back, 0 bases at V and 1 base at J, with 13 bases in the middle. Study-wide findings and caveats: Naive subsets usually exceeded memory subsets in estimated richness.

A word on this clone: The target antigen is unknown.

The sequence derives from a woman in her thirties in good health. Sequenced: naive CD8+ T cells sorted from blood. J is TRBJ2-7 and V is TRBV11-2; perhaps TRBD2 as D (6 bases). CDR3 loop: CASSLEWRGVSYEQYF. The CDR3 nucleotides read TGTGCCAGCAGCTTAGAATGGCGGGGAGTATCCTACGAGCAGTACTTC.